A selection of T cell receptor beta chains follows, all from one sample in a study of blood T cell repertoires in COVID-19. Only in-frame clones appear in the TCRdb table, and some are missing; sequencing was by immunoSEQ multiplex PCR. The sample lists 55,000 to 75,000 clones, around 77% seen once, with 4.8% in the top ten. Sequences were obtained from peripheral blood. The receptor source for this set is a woman aged 65 to 85 with COVID-19, enrolled during active disease. The CDR3 runs from the conserved cysteine through the conserved F or W. A D gene is named only where the DNA matches it firmly. Part of the rows lack a size; the others show once, few, many or a class for expanded clones.

V gene,D gene,J gene,clone size,CDR3 DNA,CDR3 protein
TRBV9,.,TRBJ1-2,.,TGTGCCAGCGGAGGGGCTAACTATGGCTACACCTTC,CASGGANYGYTF
TRBV29-1,TRBD1,TRBJ1-2,.,TGCAGCGTTGACGACCGTGACAGGGTGGGGGTCTATGGCTACACCTTC,CSVDDRDRVGVYGYTF
TRBV11-2,TRBD2,TRBJ2-2,few,TGTGCCAGCAGGCCAGGACTAGCGGGAGCCGGGGAGCTGTTTTTT,CASRPGLAGAGELFF
TRBV5-4,TRBD1,TRBJ1-2,.,TGTGCCAGCAGCCTGACAGGGGGGATGTTTGGCTACACCTTC,CASSLTGGMFGYTF
TRBV27,TRBD2,TRBJ2-2,.,TGTGCCAGCAGACACCGTCGGACTAGCTTTGGGGACGGGGAGCTGTTTTTT,CASRHRRTSFGDGELFF
TRBV25-1,TRBD1,TRBJ2-2,.,TGTGCCAGCAGTGAACCTAGACAGGGCGGCGGGGAGCTGTTTTTT,CASSEPRQGGGELFF
TRBV6-5,.,TRBJ2-6,.,TGTGCCGTCTTACGTAGCGCCAACGTCCTGACTTTC,CAVLRSANVLTF
TRBV30,TRBD1,TRBJ2-7,once,TGTGCCTCCTCGGACAGGGAGAACGAGCAGTACTTC,CASSDRENEQYF
TRBV6-1,.,TRBJ1-6,.,TGTGCCAGCAGTGACCACATTGGGCTCCTCCACTTT,CASSDHIGLLHF
TRBV6-2/TRBV6-3,TRBD2,TRBJ2-1,.,TGTGCCAGCAGTTATCCCGCCCGGGGTAGCGGGAGAGGTAATGAGCAGTTCTTC,CASSYPARGSGRGNEQFF
TRBV9,.,TRBJ2-1,.,TGTGCCAGCAGCACCCGACAGGAATCCTCCTACAATGAGCAGTTCTTC,CASSTRQESSYNEQFF
TRBV14,.,TRBJ1-5,.,TGTGCCAGCAGCCAAGACAGGGCCCAGCCCCAGCATTTT,CASSQDRAQPQHF
TRBV3-1/TRBV3-2,.,TRBJ2-7,.,TGTGCCAGCGGCCATTGCCACGGGTTCTACGAGCAGTACTTC,CASGHCHGFYEQYF
TRBV19,.,TRBJ1-2,few,TGTGCCAGTAGTCCTACGGAACGGGGCTATGGCTACACCTTC,CASSPTERGYGYTF
TRBV6-5,TRBD2,TRBJ2-5,once,TGTGCCAGCGCCCCGGCGGGGGACCCCCCAGAGACCCAGTACTTC,CASAPAGDPPETQYF
TRBV21-1,.,TRBJ1-2,.,TGTGCCAGCAGCAAGAACTCGGGAGCCGGGTATGGCTACACCTTC,CASSKNSGAGYGYTF
TRBV2,TRBD1,TRBJ1-1,medium-sized,TGTGCCAGCAGTGTGGGACAGAGGACTGAAGCTTTCTTT,CASSVGQRTEAFF
TRBV7-9,TRBD1,TRBJ2-3,.,TGTGCCAGCAGCGAGACAGGGGCTGCCACAGATACGCAGTATTTT,CASSETGAATDTQYF
TRBV6-5,.,TRBJ1-1,few,TGTGCCAGCAGCAGAACAGGGTACACTGAAGCTTTCTTT,CASSRTGYTEAFF
TRBV6-6,.,TRBJ2-2,.,TGTGCCAGCAGTACGAGTACCGGGGAGCTGTTTTTT,CASSTSTGELFF
TRBV7-8,TRBD1,TRBJ1-2,many,TGTGCCAGCAGCGCACTCCCGCCGGGACAGGGGAGCCATGGCTACACCTTC,CASSALPPGQGSHGYTF